This T cell receptor beta chain was recovered during a study of beta chain features in type 1 diabetes. With V trimmed by 5 bases and J by 4 bases, 18 bases remained unmatched. CDR1 is MNHEY and CDR2 is SMNVEV in the germline V gene (reference sequence). The CDR3 contains 18 residues. Sequencing targeted expressed TCRB transcripts, as all isolated RNA had been reverse transcribed. Repertoires were generated with immunoSEQ multiplex PCR, while TCRdb's copy carries only in-frame clones and drops some. The repertoire consists of about 470,000 clones, with about 32% occurring once and the leading ten covering around 0.065%.

The specimen was naive CD4+ T cells from blood. The TCR was taken from a man aged 18 to 30 in good health. J is TRBJ2-7 and V is TRBV27; 9 nucleotides match TRBD1. In nucleotides, the CDR3 is TGTGCCAGCAGTACCCTAGGGCCGGGACAGGGACTATATTACGAGCAGTACTTC. It yields the protein CASSTLGPGQGLYYEQYF.